This T cell receptor (beta chain) appears in the sequencing data of a study of regulatory T cells in long-lasting Graves disease. Study-wide findings and caveats: The work looked only at peripheral blood and did not look at thyroid tissue. Persistent patients shared fewer than 3,500 public clonotypes among themselves. Newly diagnosed patients shared fewer, at nearly 1,000.

Described time point: newly diagnosed GD, antithyroid drugs for less than 3 months. Scientists built the TCR library using RNA that was extracted from PBMCs. Regarding this clonotype: What it binds is unknown.

According to the study, TCR beta libraries were built with iRepertoire HTBI primers and CDR3-region Arm-PCR. From the multiplex PCR reads, TCRdb called clonotypes with MiXCR, one entry per CDR3 protein. The sample consists of approximately 360,000 distinct CDR3 sequences, roughly 12% of them appearing once. These sequences were also reported in another study, on T cells in Graves' hyperthyroidism and ophthalmopathy. That report notes: A first-round RT-PCR of the TCR CDR3 used the HTBI primer set.

The origin of this receptor is a woman aged 18-29 years with Graves disease. The sequences come from peripheral blood mononuclear cells (PBMCs), collected at new diagnosis, from a patient treated with antithyroid drugs.

This CDR3 reads CASSWLNGNTIYF. CDR3 sequence (DNA): TGTGCCAGTAGCTGGCTTAATGGAAACACCATATATTTT. This chain connects TRBV19 to TRBJ1-3; no clear D gene. The CDR3 contains 13 residues. The V and J ends lost 6 bases and 3 bases respectively, with 9 bases between them. In germline, CDR1 is LNHDA, CDR2 SQIVND (reference sequence).